This record covers a single TCR beta chain. The V and J ends lost 3 bases and 5 bases respectively, with 13 bases between them. CDR1 is DFQATT, CDR2 SNEGSKA, per germline (reference sequence). CDR3 length: 13 residues. The sample comes from a study of T cells after yellow fever vaccination. A universal primer site and UMIs were added as TCR cDNA was made by 5'RACE template switching. TCRdb used MiXCR to reprocess the 5' RACE reads, holding one entry per CDR3 protein. The sample yields more than 35,000 distinct CDR3 sequences, almost 7% seen once. General observations from the study: Weaker overall was a secondary response that nonetheless peaked faster, on day 5 versus 15.

Here the sequenced sample was CD8+ T cells not binding an NS4B(214-222) dextramer, sorted from PBMCs, taken 45 days after the yellow fever booster vaccination. The receptor's source is a man aged 25 to 45 who received the YFV17D yellow fever vaccine. The chain employs TRBV20-1 and TRBJ2-5; D uncertain. CDR3 nucleotides: TGCAGTGCTAGGGGGTGGGAAGGTGAGACCCAGTACTTC. Its protein is CSARGWEGETQYF.